The TCR beta chain under discussion was sequenced for a study of blood T cells in healthy people across ages. Turning to the study itself: About one barcoded beta molecule was captured per two T cells (by template switching).

CDR1 is DFQATT and CDR2 is SNEGSKA in the germline V gene (reference sequence). The V and J ends lost 1 base and 0 bases respectively, with 6 bases between them. The CDR3 extends over 13 amino acids. The study drew donors from healthy Caucasian individuals in Russia aged 6 to 90. Sample-barcoded 5' priming and a J-beta primer mix drove a second PCR of about 6 to 12 cycles. A template-switch adaptor with 12 random nucleotides tagged each cDNA molecule. One entry per CDR3 protein results from TCRdb running MiXCR on the 5' RACE reads. The data show fewer than 900,000 distinct CDR3 sequences, about 52% seen once.

Sequencing input: blood. The chain employs TRBV20-1 and TRBJ1-1; D not resolved. This TCR was recovered from a woman aged 55-70 years in good health. The CDR3 region has the DNA TGCAGTGCTAGAGTAGAAGTGAACACTGAAGCTTTCTTT. It encodes CSARVEVNTEAFF.